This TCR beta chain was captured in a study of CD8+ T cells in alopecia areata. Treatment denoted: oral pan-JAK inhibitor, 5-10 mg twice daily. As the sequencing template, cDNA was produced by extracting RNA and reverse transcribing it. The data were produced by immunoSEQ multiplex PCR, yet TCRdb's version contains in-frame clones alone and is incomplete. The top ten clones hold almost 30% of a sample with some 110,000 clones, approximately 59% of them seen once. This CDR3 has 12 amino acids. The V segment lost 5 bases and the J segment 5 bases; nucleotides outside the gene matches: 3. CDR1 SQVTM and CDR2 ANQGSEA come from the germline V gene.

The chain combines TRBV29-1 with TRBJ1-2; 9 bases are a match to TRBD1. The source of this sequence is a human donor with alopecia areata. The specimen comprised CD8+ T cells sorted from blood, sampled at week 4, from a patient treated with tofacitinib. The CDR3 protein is CSVPGTGYGYTF. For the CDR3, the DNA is TGCAGCGTTCCCGGGACAGGGTATGGCTACACCTTC.